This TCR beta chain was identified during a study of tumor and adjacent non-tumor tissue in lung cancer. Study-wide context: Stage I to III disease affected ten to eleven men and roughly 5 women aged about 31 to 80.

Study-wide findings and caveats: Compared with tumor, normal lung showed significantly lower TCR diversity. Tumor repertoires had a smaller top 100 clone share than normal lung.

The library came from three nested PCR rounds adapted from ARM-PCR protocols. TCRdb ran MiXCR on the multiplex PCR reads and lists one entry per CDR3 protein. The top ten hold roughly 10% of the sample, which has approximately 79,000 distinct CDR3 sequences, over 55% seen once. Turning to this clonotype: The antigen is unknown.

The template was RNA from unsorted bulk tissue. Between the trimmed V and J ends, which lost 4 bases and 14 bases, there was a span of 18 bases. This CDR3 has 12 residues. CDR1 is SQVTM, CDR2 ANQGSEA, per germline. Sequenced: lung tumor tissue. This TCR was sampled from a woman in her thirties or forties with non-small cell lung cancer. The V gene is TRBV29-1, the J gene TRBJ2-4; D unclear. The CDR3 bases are TGCAGCGTTGGTCGTGTCGAAAACACTGAGTACTTC. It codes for CSVGRVENTEYF.